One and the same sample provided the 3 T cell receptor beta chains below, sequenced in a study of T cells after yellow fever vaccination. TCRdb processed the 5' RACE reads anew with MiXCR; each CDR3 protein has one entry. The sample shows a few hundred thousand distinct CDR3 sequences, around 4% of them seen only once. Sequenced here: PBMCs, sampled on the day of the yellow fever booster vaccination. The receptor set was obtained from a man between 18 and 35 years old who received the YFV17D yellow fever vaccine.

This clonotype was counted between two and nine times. CDR3 in amino acids: CASRQEGGTVNTEAFF. The CDR3 DNA follows: TGCGCCAGCAGACAAGAGGGAGGGACAGTGAACACTGAAGCTTTCTTT. V is TRBV5-1 and J is TRBJ1-1; 7 bases map to TRBD1. Germline V gene lookup returns CDR1 SGHRS and CDR2 YFSETQ. Unmatched junction bases numbered 10, after V lost 5 bases and J lost 0 bases. The CDR3 totals 16 residues.

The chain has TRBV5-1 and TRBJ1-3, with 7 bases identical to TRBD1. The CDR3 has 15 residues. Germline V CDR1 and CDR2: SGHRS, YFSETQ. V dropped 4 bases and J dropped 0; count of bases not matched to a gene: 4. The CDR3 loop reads CASSAGQTSGNTIYF. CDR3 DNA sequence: TGCGCCAGCAGCGCGGGACAGACCTCTGGAAACACCATATATTTT. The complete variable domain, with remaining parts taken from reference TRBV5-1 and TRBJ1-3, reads KAGVTQTPRYLIKTRGQQVTLSCSPISGHRSVSWYQQTPGQGLQFLFEYFSETQRNKGNFPGRFSGRQFSNSRSEMNVSTLELGDSALYLCASSAGQTSGNTIYFGEGSWLTVV.

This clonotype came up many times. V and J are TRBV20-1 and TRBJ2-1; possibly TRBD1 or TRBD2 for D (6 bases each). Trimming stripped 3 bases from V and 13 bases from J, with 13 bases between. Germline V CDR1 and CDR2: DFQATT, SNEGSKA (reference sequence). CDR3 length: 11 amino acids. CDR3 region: CSASLGGRQFF. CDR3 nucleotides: TGCAGTGCTAGCCTAGGGGGGCGCCAGTTCTTC.